A single sample gave rise to the 9 T cell receptor beta chains below, sequenced in a study of T cells in Graves' hyperthyroidism and ophthalmopathy. Amplification of TCR beta CDR3 regions was performed using RNA transcripts as template. An initial round of RT-PCR targeting the TCR CDR3 relied on the HTBI primer set. Using its own MiXCR run on the multiplex PCR reads, TCRdb lists one record per CDR3 protein. Of more than 350,000 distinct CDR3 sequences detected, about 15% appear once; the ten largest clones hold over 25%. Sequenced material: blood. These receptors were taken from a woman aged 25 to 45 with Graves' hyperthyroidism.

This clonotype was counted many times. V is TRBV2 and J is TRBJ1-1; tentatively, D is TRBD1 (5 bases). Germline V lookup: CDR1 SNHLY, CDR2 FYNNEI. The CDR3 sequence is 14 residues long. Between the trimmed V and J ends, which lost 5 bases and 11 bases, there was a span of 21 bases. The CDR3 loop reads CASSLRGPASEAFF. The CDR3 DNA reads as TGTGCCAGCAGTCTTAGGGGACCGGCTTCAGAGGCTTTCTTT.

In this sample, this clonotype turned up many times. The chain combines TRBV20-1 with TRBJ2-7; no reliable D call. This CDR3 is 13 amino acids long. The germline V gene encodes CDR1 DFQATT and CDR2 SNEGSKA (reference sequence). V lost 3 bases to trimming and J lost 3 bases, with 12 bases between them. The CDR3 here is CSARASTIYEQYF. Here the CDR3 DNA reads TGCAGTGCTAGGGCTAGTACGATCTACGAGCAGTACTTC.

The chain is built from TRBV12-3 or TRBV12-4 and TRBJ1-2; maybe TRBD1 (5 bases). Trimming removed 7 bases from V and 7 bases from J, with 19 bases in between. This CDR3 comprises 14 residues. CDR3 region: CASILLGTVLGYTF. CDR3 in DNA: TGTGCCAGCATCCTACTTGGGACTGTTCTTGGCTACACCTTC.

This chain links TRBV20-1 with TRBJ2-7; perhaps TRBD2 as D (6 bases). The CDR3 runs 14 residues. CDR1 DFQATT and CDR2 SNEGSKA come from the germline V gene (reference sequence). In nucleotides, the CDR3 is TGCAGAGTGGGAGGAGGGACCCTAGGCTACGAGCAGTACTTC. It encodes CRVGGGTLGYEQYF.

There are many counts of this clonotype. The V call is TRBV11-2, the J call TRBJ2-7; a possible D gene is TRBD2 (6 bases). The CDR3 length is 14 residues. The germline gives CDR1 SGHAT, CDR2 FQNNGV. V lost 3 bases, J lost 0 bases, and 9 bases lay in between. The CDR3 loop reads CASSFGGGSYEQYF. The CDR3 nucleotides read TGTGCCAGCAGCTTCGGGGGTGGCTCCTACGAGCAGTACTTC.

This clonotype has a handful of counts. The V gene is TRBV20-1, the J gene TRBJ2-2; D not resolved. Trimming left V 2 bases short and J 2 bases short, with 6 bases between. CDR3 length equals 13 residues. Germline loops: CDR1 DFQATT, CDR2 SNEGSKA (reference sequence). CDR3 DNA: TGCAGTGCTAGATTTGGAAACACCGGGGAGCTGTTTTTT. It is translated as CSARFGNTGELFF.

This sequence joins TRBV5-1 and TRBJ2-1; a weak D match, TRBD1 (7 bases). Germline V gives CDR1 SGHRS, CDR2 YFSETQ. This CDR3 has 15 residues. Trimming pared 4 bases from V and 4 bases from J, leaving 15 bases between. This CDR3 is CASSMGGTAYNEQFF. The DNA for the CDR3 is TGCGCCAGCAGCATGGGCGGGACAGCGTACAATGAGCAGTTCTTC.

This clonotype was found many times. The V call is TRBV20-1, the J call TRBJ2-7, with 12 bases aligning to TRBD2. CDR3 size: 15 residues. Germline CDR1 is DFQATT and CDR2 is SNEGSKA (reference sequence). V shed 3 bases and J 2 bases; nucleotides not matched to a gene: 5. The CDR3 protein is CSASSTSGSAYEQYF. CDR3 DNA: TGCAGTGCTAGCTCGACTAGCGGGAGTGCCTACGAGCAGTACTTC.

V usage is TRBV18 and J usage is TRBJ2-1; 8 bases line up with TRBD1. Germline V gives CDR1 KGHSH, CDR2 LQKENI. This CDR3 region has 15 residues. With 4 bases clipped from V and 2 bases from J, the junction kept 4 bases outside the gene matches. CDR3: CASSRTGNPYNEQFF. CDR3 DNA sequence: TGTGCCAGCTCACGGACAGGGAACCCCTACAATGAGCAGTTCTTC.